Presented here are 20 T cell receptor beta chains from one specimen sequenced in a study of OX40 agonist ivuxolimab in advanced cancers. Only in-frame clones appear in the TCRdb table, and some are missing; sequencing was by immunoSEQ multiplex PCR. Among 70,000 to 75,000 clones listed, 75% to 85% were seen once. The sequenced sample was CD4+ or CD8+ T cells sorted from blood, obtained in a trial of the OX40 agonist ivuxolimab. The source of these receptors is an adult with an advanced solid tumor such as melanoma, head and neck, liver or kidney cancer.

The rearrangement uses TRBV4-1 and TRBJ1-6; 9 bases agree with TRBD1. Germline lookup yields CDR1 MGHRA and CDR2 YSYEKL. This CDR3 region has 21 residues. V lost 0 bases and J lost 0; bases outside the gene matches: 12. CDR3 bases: TGCGCCAGCAGCCAAGAAGGGCCGGGACAGGGTCTGTCCTCCTATAATTCACCCCTCCACTTT. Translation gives CASSQEGPGQGLSSYNSPLHF.

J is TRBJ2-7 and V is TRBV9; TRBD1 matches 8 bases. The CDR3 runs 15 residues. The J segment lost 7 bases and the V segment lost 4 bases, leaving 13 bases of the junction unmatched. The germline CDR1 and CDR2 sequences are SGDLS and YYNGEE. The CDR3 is CASSPGGGQGLEQYF. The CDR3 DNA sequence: TGTGCCAGCAGCCCCGGCGGTGGACAGGGATTGGAGCAGTACTTC.

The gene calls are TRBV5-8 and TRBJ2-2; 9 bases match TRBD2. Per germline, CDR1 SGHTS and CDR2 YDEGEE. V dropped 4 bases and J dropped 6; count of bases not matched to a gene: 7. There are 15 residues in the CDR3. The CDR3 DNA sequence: TGTGCCAGCAGCACCGGGACTAGCAGTCCCGGGGAGCTGTTTTTT. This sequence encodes CASSTGTSSPGELFF. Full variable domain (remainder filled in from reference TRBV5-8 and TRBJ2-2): EAGVTQSPTHLIKTRGQQATLRCSPISGHTSVYWYQQALGLGLQFLLWYDEGEERNRGNFPPRFSGRQFPNYSSELNVNALELEDSALYLCASSTGTSSPGELFFGEGSRLTVL.

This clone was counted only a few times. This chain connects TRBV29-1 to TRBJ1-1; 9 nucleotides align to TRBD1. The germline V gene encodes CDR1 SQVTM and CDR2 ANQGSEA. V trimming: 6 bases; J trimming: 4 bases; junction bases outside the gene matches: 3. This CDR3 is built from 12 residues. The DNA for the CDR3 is TGCAGCGTCGACAGGGGGTCCACTGAAGCTTTCTTT. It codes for CSVDRGSTEAFF. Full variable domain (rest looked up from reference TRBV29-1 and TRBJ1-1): SAVISQKPSRDICQRGTSLTIQCQVDSQVTMMFWYRQQPGQSLTLIATANQGSEATYESGFVIDKFPISRPNLTFSTLTVSNMSPEDSSIYLCSVDRGSTEAFFGQGTRLTVV.

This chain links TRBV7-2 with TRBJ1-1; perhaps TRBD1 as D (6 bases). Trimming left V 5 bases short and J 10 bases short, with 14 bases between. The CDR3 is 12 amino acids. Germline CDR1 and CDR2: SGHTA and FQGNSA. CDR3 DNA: TGTGCCAGCAGCCTGGGACAAAGGCGAGCTTTCTTT. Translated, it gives CASSLGQRRAFF.

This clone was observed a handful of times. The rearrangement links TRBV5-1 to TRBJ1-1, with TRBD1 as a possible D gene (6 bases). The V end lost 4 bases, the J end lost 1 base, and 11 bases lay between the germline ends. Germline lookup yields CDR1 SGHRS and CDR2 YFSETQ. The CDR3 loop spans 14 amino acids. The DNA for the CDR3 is TGCGCCAGCAGCCCCCAGACAGGGAACACTGAAGCTTTCTTT. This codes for CASSPQTGNTEAFF. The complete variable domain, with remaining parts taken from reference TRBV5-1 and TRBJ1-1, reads KAGVTQTPRYLIKTRGQQVTLSCSPISGHRSVSWYQQTPGQGLQFLFEYFSETQRNKGNFPGRFSGRQFSNSRSEMNVSTLELGDSALYLCASSPQTGNTEAFFGQGTRLTVV.

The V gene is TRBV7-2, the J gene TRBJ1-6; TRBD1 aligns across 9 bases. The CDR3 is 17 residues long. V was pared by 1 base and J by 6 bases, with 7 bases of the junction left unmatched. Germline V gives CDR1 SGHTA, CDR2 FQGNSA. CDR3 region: CASSLGIQGAFNSPLHF. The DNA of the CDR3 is TGTGCCAGCAGCTTAGGGATACAGGGGGCCTTTAATTCACCCCTCCACTTT.

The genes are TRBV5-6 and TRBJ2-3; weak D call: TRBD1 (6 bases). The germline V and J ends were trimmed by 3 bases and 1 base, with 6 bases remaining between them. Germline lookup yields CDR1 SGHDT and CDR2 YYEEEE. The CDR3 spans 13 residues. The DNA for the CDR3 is TGTGCCAGCAGCTGGGGGCGCACAGATACGCAGTATTTT. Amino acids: CASSWGRTDTQYF.

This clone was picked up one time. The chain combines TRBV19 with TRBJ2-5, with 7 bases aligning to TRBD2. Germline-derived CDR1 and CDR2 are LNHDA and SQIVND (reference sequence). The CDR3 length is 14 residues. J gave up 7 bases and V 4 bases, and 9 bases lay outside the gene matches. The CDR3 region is CASSTTSASTTQYF. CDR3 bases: TGTGCCAGTAGTACCACTAGCGCCTCCACGACCCAGTACTTC.

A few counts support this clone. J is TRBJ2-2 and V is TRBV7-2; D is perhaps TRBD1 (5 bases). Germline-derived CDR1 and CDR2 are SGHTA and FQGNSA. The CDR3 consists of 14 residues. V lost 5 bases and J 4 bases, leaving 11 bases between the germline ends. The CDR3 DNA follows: TGTGCCAGCAGCCCCCGACAGATCACCGGGGAGCTGTTTTTT. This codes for CASSPRQITGELFF.

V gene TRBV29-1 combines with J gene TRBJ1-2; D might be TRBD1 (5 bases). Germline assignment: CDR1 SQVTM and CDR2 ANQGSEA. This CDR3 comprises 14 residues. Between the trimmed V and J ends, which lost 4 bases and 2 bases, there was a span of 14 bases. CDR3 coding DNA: TGCAGCGTTGTCCGCGGGGCAGGAAACTATGGCTACACCTTC. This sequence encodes CSVVRGAGNYGYTF.

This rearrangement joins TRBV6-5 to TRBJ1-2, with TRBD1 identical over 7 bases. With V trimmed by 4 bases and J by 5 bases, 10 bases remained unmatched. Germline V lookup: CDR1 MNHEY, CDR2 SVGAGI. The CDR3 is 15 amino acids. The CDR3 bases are TGTGCCAGCAGTTCTACGACAGGGCGCGGGTATGGCTACACCTTC. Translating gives CASSSTTGRGYGYTF.

CDR3 sequence reads: CASSGAGASNQPQHF. The CDR3 DNA is TGTGCCAGCAGTGGCGCAGGCGCTAGCAATCAGCCCCAGCATTTT. V is TRBV2 and J is TRBJ1-5, with D unclear. This CDR3 is built from 15 residues. Germline lookup yields CDR1 SNHLY and CDR2 FYNNEI. V dropped 4 bases and J dropped 0 bases, with 10 bases sitting between them. Full variable domain (missing parts from reference TRBV2 and TRBJ1-5): EPEVTQTPSHQVTQMGQEVILRCVPISNHLYFYWYRQILGQKVEFLVSFYNNEISEKSEIFDDQFSVERPDGSNFTLKIRSTKLEDSAMYFCASSGAGASNQPQHFGDGTRLSIL.

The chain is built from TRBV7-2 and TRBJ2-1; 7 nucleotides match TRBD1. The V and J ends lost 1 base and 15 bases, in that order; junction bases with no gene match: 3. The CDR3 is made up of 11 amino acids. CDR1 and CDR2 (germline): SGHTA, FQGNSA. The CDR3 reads CASSLVRGRFF. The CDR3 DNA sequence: TGTGCCAGCAGCTTAGTCAGGGGGAGGTTCTTC.

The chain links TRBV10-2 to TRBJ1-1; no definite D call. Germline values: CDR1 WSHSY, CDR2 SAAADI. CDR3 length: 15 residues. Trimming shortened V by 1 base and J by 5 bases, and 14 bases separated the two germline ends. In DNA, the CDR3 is TGCGCCAGCAGTGAGTGGAGGGTCGGACGGACTGAAGCTTTCTTT. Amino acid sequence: CASSEWRVGRTEAFF.

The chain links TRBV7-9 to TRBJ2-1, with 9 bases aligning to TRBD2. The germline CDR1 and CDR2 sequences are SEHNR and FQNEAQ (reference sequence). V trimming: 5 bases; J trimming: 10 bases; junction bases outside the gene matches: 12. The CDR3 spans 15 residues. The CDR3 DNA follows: TGTGCCAGCAGCCCCCGAGGGGCGGGGGGGCGGGAGCAGTTCTTC. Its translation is CASSPRGAGGREQFF.

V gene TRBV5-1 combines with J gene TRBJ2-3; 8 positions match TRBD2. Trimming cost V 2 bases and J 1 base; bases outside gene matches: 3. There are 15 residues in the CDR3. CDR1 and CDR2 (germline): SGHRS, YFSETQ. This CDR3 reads CASSLGAGGTDTQYF. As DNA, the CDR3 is TGCGCCAGCAGCTTAGGAGCGGGGGGCACAGATACGCAGTATTTT. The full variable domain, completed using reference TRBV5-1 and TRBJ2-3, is KAGVTQTPRYLIKTRGQQVTLSCSPISGHRSVSWYQQTPGQGLQFLFEYFSETQRNKGNFPGRFSGRQFSNSRSEMNVSTLELGDSALYLCASSLGAGGTDTQYFGPGTRLTVL.

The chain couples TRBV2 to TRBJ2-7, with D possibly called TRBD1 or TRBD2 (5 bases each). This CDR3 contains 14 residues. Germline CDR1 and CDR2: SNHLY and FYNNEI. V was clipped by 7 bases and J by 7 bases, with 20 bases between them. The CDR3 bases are TGTGCCAGCACTGGGACCGGTCTTGCGTCGGAGCAGTACTTC. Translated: CASTGTGLASEQYF.

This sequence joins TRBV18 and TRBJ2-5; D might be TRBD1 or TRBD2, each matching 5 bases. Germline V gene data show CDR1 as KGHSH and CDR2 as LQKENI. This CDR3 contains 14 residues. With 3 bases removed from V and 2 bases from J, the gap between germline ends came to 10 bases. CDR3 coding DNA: TGTGCCAGCTCACCCCTCGAGGGGCAAGAGACCCAGTACTTC. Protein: CASSPLEGQETQYF.

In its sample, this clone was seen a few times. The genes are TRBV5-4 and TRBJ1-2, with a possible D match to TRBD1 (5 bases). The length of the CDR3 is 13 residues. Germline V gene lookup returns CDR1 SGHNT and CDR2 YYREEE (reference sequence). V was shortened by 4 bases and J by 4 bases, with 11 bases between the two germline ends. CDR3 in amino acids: CASSTTAFYGYTF. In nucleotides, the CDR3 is TGTGCCAGCAGCACGACAGCTTTCTATGGCTACACCTTC.